Listed below are T cell receptor beta chains from one sample, sequenced in a study of Ad26.COV2.S vaccination and SARS-CoV-2 variants. Libraries were prepared by immunoSEQ multiplex PCR; TCRdb keeps only in-frame clonotypes and omits some of them. Of 360,000 or so clones listed, around nine tenths are singletons. The input for sequencing was peripheral blood, taken in a trial of Ad26.COV2.S vaccine versus placebo. These receptor sequences come from a person between 18 and 65 years old who received the Ad26.COV2.S COVID-19 vaccine or a placebo. CDR3s include the opening cysteine and the closing phenylalanine or tryptophan. A D gene is named only where the DNA matches it firmly. Size is omitted from some rows. Given values are once, few, many or a class for expanded clones.

j_gene	v_gene	d_gene	abundance	CDR3aa	CDR3nt
TRBJ1-1	TRBV6-1	TRBD1	.	CASSVPRTGRNTEAFF	TGTGCCAGCAGTGTCCCTCGGACAGGTCGGAACACTGAAGCTTTCTTT
TRBJ1-1	TRBV5-4	.	.	CASSLASGTPNTEAFF	TGTGCCAGCAGCTTGGCGTCAGGGACACCGAACACTGAAGCTTTCTTT
TRBJ2-7	TRBV7-9	TRBD1	few	CASSHRDRGYEQYF	TGTGCCAGCAGCCACAGGGACAGAGGCTACGAGCAGTACTTC
TRBJ1-3	TRBV18	TRBD1	.	CASSPVGDRDSGNTIYF	TGTGCCAGCTCACCAGTGGGGGACAGAGACTCTGGAAACACCATATATTTT
TRBJ2-2	TRBV2	TRBD1	.	CASSETGGEIGELFF	TGTGCCAGCAGTGAAACAGGGGGCGAAATCGGGGAGCTGTTTTTT
TRBJ2-3	TRBV30	TRBD2	.	CACRRGSGETDTQYF	TGTGCCTGCCGCCGGGGTAGCGGGGAAACAGATACGCAGTATTTT
TRBJ2-7	TRBV27	.	.	CASSYIPGINEQYF	TGTGCCAGCAGTTATATCCCCGGGATTAACGAGCAGTACTTC
TRBJ2-5	TRBV18	.	.	CASSQNSQETQYF	TGTGCCAGCTCACAAAATTCCCAAGAGACCCAGTACTTC
TRBJ2-5	TRBV7-2	TRBD2	.	CASSVGLAGGQETQYF	TGTGCCAGCAGCGTGGGACTAGCGGGGGGGCAAGAGACCCAGTACTTC
TRBJ1-3	TRBV11-2	.	few	CASSLGGARSGNTIYF	TGTGCCAGCAGCTTAGGCGGAGCCCGCTCTGGAAACACCATATATTTT
TRBJ1-1	TRBV12-3/TRBV12-4	.	.	CASNGGTEAFF	TGTGCCAGCAATGGGGGCACTGAAGCTTTCTTT
TRBJ1-1	TRBV30	.	.	CAWRSGVGTEAFF	TGTGCCTGGAGATCAGGGGTTGGCACTGAAGCTTTCTTT
TRBJ2-7	TRBV6-6	.	.	CASSFHAPAFSYEQYF	TGTGCCAGCAGTTTCCACGCCCCAGCCTTCTCCTACGAGCAGTACTTC
TRBJ1-6	TRBV30	.	many	CAWSVKRDSPLHF	TGTGCCTGGAGTGTAAAGAGAGATTCACCCCTCCACTTT
TRBJ1-4	TRBV2	.	.	CASSEAGQGGKLFF	TGTGCCAGCAGTGAAGCTGGGCAGGGAGGAAAACTGTTTTTT
TRBJ2-7	TRBV6-5	TRBD1	.	CASVTGGEQYF	TGTGCCAGTGTGACAGGGGGCGAGCAGTACTTC
TRBJ2-3	TRBV30	.	.	CAWSAKGVGTDTQYF	TGTGCCTGGAGCGCTAAGGGGGTGGGCACAGATACGCAGTATTTT
TRBJ1-2	TRBV27	TRBD1	.	CASRQGAYGYTF	TGTGCCAGCAGGCAGGGGGCCTATGGCTACACCTTC
TRBJ1-3	TRBV4-3	TRBD1	.	CASSPSAGQGIGNTIYF	TGCGCCAGCAGCCCCTCCGCGGGACAGGGAATTGGAAACACCATATATTTT
TRBJ2-2	TRBV7-8	TRBD1	.	CASSLAKEWIVTPGQGSGELFF	TGTGCCAGCAGCTTAGCGAAGGAGTGGATTGTGACCCCGGGACAGGGTTCCGGGGAGCTGTTTTTT
TRBJ1-1	TRBV7-2	.	.	CASSLTTDTEAFF	TGTGCCAGCAGCTTAACAACCGACACTGAAGCTTTCTTT
TRBJ2-1	TRBV4-2	.	.	CASSQDDNEQFF	TGTGCCAGCAGCCAAGATGACAATGAGCAGTTCTTC
TRBJ2-7	TRBV9	.	.	CASSVGSGVEQYF	TGTGCCAGCAGCGTAGGGTCAGGGGTCGAGCAGTACTTC
TRBJ2-7	TRBV29-1	.	few	CSAVQGYEQYF	TGCAGCGCCGTACAGGGCTACGAGCAGTACTTC
TRBJ1-1	TRBV7-9	.	once	CASSLDALNTEAFF	TGTGCCAGCAGCTTAGATGCCTTGAACACTGAAGCTTTCTTT
TRBJ1-6	TRBV7-9	.	few	CASSPGVNSPLHF	TGTGCCAGCAGCCCGGGAGTTAATTCACCCCTCCACTTT
TRBJ1-3	TRBV5-1	TRBD1	once	CASSLQGASSGNTIYF	TGCGCCAGCAGCTTACAGGGGGCCAGCTCTGGAAACACCATATATTTT
TRBJ1-1	TRBV14	.	few	CASSQAGREGSDTEAFF	TGTGCCAGCAGCCAAGCTGGGAGAGAGGGGTCGGACACTGAAGCTTTCTTT
TRBJ1-3	TRBV5-4	TRBD1	.	CASSLDRGASGNTIYF	TGTGCCAGCAGCCTCGACAGGGGGGCATCTGGAAACACCATATATTTT
TRBJ2-2	TRBV5-6	.	.	CASRLFRGNTGELFF	TGTGCCAGCAGATTATTTCGGGGGAACACCGGGGAGCTGTTTTTT
TRBJ2-1	TRBV4-3	.	few	CASSQDRSSYNEQFF	TGCGCCAGCAGCCAAGACAGGAGCTCCTACAATGAGCAGTTCTTC
TRBJ2-7	TRBV27	.	.	CASSLRQFGYEQYF	TGTGCCAGCAGTTTACGGCAGTTCGGATACGAGCAGTACTTC
TRBJ2-5	TRBV30	.	.	CAWSPPRGRIIETQYF	TGTGCCTGGAGCCCCCCAAGGGGGAGGATTATTGAGACCCAGTACTTC
TRBJ1-1	TRBV10-2	.	.	CASMVGGTEAFF	TGCGCCAGCATGGTGGGTGGGACTGAAGCTTTCTTT
TRBJ1-1	TRBV20-1	.	once	CSARVASEAFF	TGCAGTGCTAGAGTCGCCTCTGAAGCTTTCTTT
TRBJ2-2	TRBV7-8	TRBD1	.	CASTVQGASGELFF	TGTGCCAGCACCGTCCAGGGGGCAAGCGGGGAGCTGTTTTTT
TRBJ2-7	TRBV7-6	.	.	CASSSDATSSYEQYF	TGTGCCAGCAGTTCTGACGCCACTAGCTCCTACGAGCAGTACTTC
TRBJ1-3	TRBV2	.	.	CASSELGAQTGNTIYF	TGTGCCAGCAGTGAACTCGGGGCCCAAACAGGAAACACCATATATTTT
TRBJ1-5	TRBV2	.	.	CASSEGLQPQHF	TGTGCCAGCAGTGAAGGCCTTCAGCCCCAGCATTTT
TRBJ1-2	TRBV7-9	.	.	CASSLDQVYGYTF	TGTGCCAGCAGCTTAGATCAAGTCTATGGCTACACCTTC
TRBJ2-1	TRBV27	TRBD2	.	CASSQPIAGPAYNEQFF	TGTGCCAGCAGTCAACCCATAGCGGGGCCAGCTTACAATGAGCAGTTCTTC
TRBJ2-7	TRBV30	.	.	CAWSFGTFAYGEQYF	TGTGCCTGGAGTTTTGGGACCTTCGCCTACGGCGAGCAGTACTTC
TRBJ1-2	TRBV7-9	.	.	CASSVAAYGYTF	TGTGCCAGCAGCGTTGCGGCGTATGGCTACACCTTC
TRBJ2-7	TRBV4-1	TRBD1	.	CASSQDSSQGDEQYF	TGCGCCAGCAGCCAAGACTCAAGTCAGGGGGACGAGCAGTACTTC
TRBJ1-1	TRBV27	.	.	CASSLLPGQRMNTEAFF	TGTGCCAGCAGTCTCTTGCCGGGACAACGAATGAACACTGAAGCTTTCTTT
TRBJ1-1	TRBV18	TRBD1	.	CASSPGQGTEAFF	TGTGCCAGCTCGCCCGGACAGGGCACTGAAGCTTTCTTT
TRBJ1-6	TRBV11-2	.	.	CASSLELWSSYNSPLHF	TGTGCCAGCAGCTTAGAGTTGTGGAGCTCCTATAATTCACCCCTCCACTTT
TRBJ2-7	TRBV7-8	.	.	CASSPIQGEAYEQYF	TGTGCCAGCAGCCCGATCCAAGGGGAGGCCTACGAGCAGTACTTC
TRBJ1-1	TRBV6-5	TRBD1	.	CASRGTGGMNTEAFF	TGTGCCAGCAGAGGGACAGGGGGCATGAACACTGAAGCTTTCTTT
TRBJ2-3	TRBV5-1	.	.	CASSLGRAGADTQYF	TGCGCCAGCAGCTTGGGCAGGGCTGGGGCAGATACGCAGTATTTT
TRBJ2-2	TRBV7-3	.	.	CASSLNTGRTGELFF	TGTGCCAGCAGCTTAAACACAGGGCGAACCGGGGAGCTGTTTTTT
TRBJ1-1	TRBV6-2/TRBV6-3	.	.	CASSWKVGTEAFF	TGTGCCAGCAGTTGGAAGGTGGGGACTGAAGCTTTCTTT
TRBJ2-1	TRBV7-2	TRBD2	.	CASSVSGGALNEQFF	TGTGCCAGCAGCGTTAGCGGGGGGGCGTTGAATGAGCAGTTCTTC
TRBJ2-1	TRBV3-1/TRBV3-2	TRBD2	.	CASSYLAGVGNEQFF	TGTGCCAGCAGCTACCTAGCGGGGGTGGGTAATGAGCAGTTCTTC
TRBJ1-1	TRBV25-1	.	.	CASSEMNTEAFF	TGTGCCAGCAGTGAGATGAACACTGAAGCTTTCTTT